A selection of T cell receptor beta chains follows, all from one sample in a study of monozygotic twins with cystic fibrosis. TCRdb's table, derived via immunoSEQ multiplex PCR, lists solely in-frame clones and lacks some. This sample carries 13,000 or so clones, around 87% of them seen once, and the ten largest clones take less than 0.8%. Input material: blood. The receptors here all came from a boy aged 5-17 years with cystic fibrosis. Both conserved end residues are part of each CDR3.

>TRBJ2-7|TRBV6-5
CASSYSHLDPYEQYF
>TRBJ1-1|TRBV11-1
CASSLGQGWWSTEAFF
>TRBJ2-7|TRBV28
CASSSPGKGVYEQYF
>TRBJ1-1|TRBV6-1
CASSLHGTGGTEAFF
>TRBJ1-4|TRBV27
CASTIGEANEKLFF
>TRBJ1-5|TRBV2
CASSPTSNQPQHF
>TRBJ1-3|TRBV5-4
CASSLDSSGNTIYF
>TRBJ1-1|TRBV29-1
CSVGPGWGMNTEAFF
>TRBJ1-1|TRBV13
CASSLEGEVWTEAFF
>TRBJ1-3|TRBV28
CASSLSRRRSRSGNTIYF
>TRBJ1-5|TRBV6-1
CASVGGTVNQPQHF
>TRBJ1-1|TRBV10-3
CAISEDYNTEAFF
>TRBJ2-5|TRBV2
CASRDLGGRIETQYF
>TRBJ2-7|TRBV10-2
CASSASTDHYEQYF
>TRBJ2-5|TRBV7-7
CASSAGEGAETQYF
>TRBJ1-1|TRBV5-8
CASPGPSRRAPEAFF
>TRBJ1-5|TRBV7-8
CASSPLGWNQPQHF
>TRBJ2-7|TRBV6-1
CASNLGSYEQYF
>TRBJ1-6|TRBV5-6
CASSPGGGYNSPLHF
>TRBJ2-1|TRBV19
CASSQRELYNEQFF
>TRBJ2-5|TRBV27
CASKGPRGTQYF
>TRBJ1-1|TRBV10-3
CAISQQENTEAFF
>TRBJ2-5|TRBV4-1
CASSQDQAGGRKTQYF
>TRBJ1-1|TRBV5-4
CASSPRGGGVTEAFF
>TRBJ1-2|TRBV20-1
CSAPDPDGYTF
>TRBJ2-7|TRBV27
CASSSLARSLAYEQYF
>TRBJ2-4|TRBV2
CASRSPGTRDIQYF
>TRBJ2-5|TRBV7-9
CASSLKWTTQETQYF
>TRBJ1-5|TRBV6-5
CASSQQGGNQPQHF
>TRBJ1-5|TRBV30
CAWSESLREPQHF
>TRBJ1-5|TRBV27
CASSLSEGQPQHF
>TRBJ2-3|TRBV9
CASSVGLAVSGDTQYF
>TRBJ2-7|TRBV6-5
CASSARGVQYF
>TRBJ2-1|TRBV5-4
CASSNRGSSNEQFF
>TRBJ2-7|TRBV7-2
CASSSYRGPYEQYF
>TRBJ2-2|TRBV27
CASSWTGDTGELFF
>TRBJ2-7|TRBV28
CASSLPSGDEQYF
>TRBJ2-7|TRBV6-1
CASSVQPFPPMGEQYF
>TRBJ2-5|TRBV7-6
CASSISGRRETQYF
>TRBJ2-1|TRBV5-5
CASSLMYREGNEQFF
>TRBJ2-1|TRBV7-3
CASSLTDSYNEQFF
>TRBJ2-3|TRBV13
CASTGLAGAADTQYF